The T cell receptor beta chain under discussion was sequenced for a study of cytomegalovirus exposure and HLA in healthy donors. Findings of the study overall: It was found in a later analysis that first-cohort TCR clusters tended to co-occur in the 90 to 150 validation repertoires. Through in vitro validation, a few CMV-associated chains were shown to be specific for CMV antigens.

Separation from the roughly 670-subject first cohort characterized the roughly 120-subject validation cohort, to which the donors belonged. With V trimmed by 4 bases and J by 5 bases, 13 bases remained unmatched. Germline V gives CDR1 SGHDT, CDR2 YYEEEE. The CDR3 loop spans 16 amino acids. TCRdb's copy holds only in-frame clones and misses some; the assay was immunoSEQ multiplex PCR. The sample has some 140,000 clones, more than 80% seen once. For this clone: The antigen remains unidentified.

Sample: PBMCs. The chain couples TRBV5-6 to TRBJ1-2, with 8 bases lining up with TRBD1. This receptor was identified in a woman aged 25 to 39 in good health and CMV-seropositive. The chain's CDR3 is CASSVGGTGTSYGYTF. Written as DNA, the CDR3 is TGTGCCAGCAGCGTAGGGGGGACAGGAACTTCTTATGGCTACACCTTC.